The 6 T cell receptor beta chains in this list originate from one sample, sequenced in a study of blood T cell repertoires in COVID-19. TCRdb keeps only in-frame clones here, not all; method: immunoSEQ multiplex PCR. The data show approximately 400,000 clones, roughly 77% seen once. Sequencing was done on a sample of peripheral blood. These receptor sequences come from a human donor with acute or convalescent COVID-19. The donor label of this sample is uncertain.

This clone was recorded once. The gene calls are TRBV12-3 or TRBV12-4 and TRBJ1-1; no reliable D call. The CDR3 extends over 11 amino acids. The V end was cut by 6 bases, the J end by 6 bases, with 8 bases between. CDR3 in DNA: TGTGCCAGCAGCGAGGTCGCTGAAGCTTTCTTT. Translation gives CASSEVAEAFF.

The V gene is TRBV19, the J gene TRBJ1-5; D not resolved. Germline V gene sequence: CDR1 LNHDA, CDR2 SQIVND (reference sequence). CDR3 size: 16 residues. V gave up 3 bases and J gave up 5 bases, with 17 bases separating them. The DNA of the CDR3 is TGTGCCAGTAGTATGTTAGAGGGCCGGCGGGATCAGCCCCAGCATTTT. This encodes CASSMLEGRRDQPQHF.

The chain has TRBV5-5 and TRBJ2-7, with TRBD2 as a possible D gene (6 bases). Between the trimmed V and J ends, which lost 2 bases and 3 bases, there was a span of 12 bases. The CDR3 has 14 amino acids. CDR1 SGHKS and CDR2 YYEKEE come from the germline V gene (reference sequence). The CDR3 nucleotides read TGTGCCAGCAGCTTTTCGGGGGACTTCTACGAGCAGTACTTC. It encodes CASSFSGDFYEQYF.

The rearrangement uses TRBV30 and TRBJ2-1, with TRBD2 identical over 7 bases. The CDR3 has 15 amino acids. Germline-derived CDR1 and CDR2 are GTSNPN and SVGIG (reference sequence). The V gene end was trimmed by 0 bases and the J gene end by 7 bases; junction bases not matched to a gene: 9. CDR3: CAWSVRGGLGNEQFF. CDR3 in DNA: TGTGCCTGGAGTGTTCGCGGGGGTCTTGGTAATGAGCAGTTCTTC.

The J gene is TRBJ2-3, the V gene TRBV30, with 10 bases fitting TRBD2. J was trimmed by 5 bases and V by 2 bases; bases with no gene match: 10. The germline CDR1 and CDR2 sequences are GTSNPN and SVGIG (reference sequence). The CDR3 covers 16 residues. In DNA, the CDR3 is TGTGCCTGGAGTACCCCGGTCCTAGCGGGAGTAGATACGCAGTATTTT. It specifies CAWSTPVLAGVDTQYF.

V and J are TRBV7-2 and TRBJ1-1; 8 bases fit TRBD1. The CDR3 length is 15 residues. Germline-derived CDR1 and CDR2 are SGHTA and FQGNSA. V trimming: 3 bases; J trimming: 1 base; junction bases outside the gene matches: 4. The CDR3 nucleotides read TGTGCCAGCAGCTTCAGGGGGCGGGGGAACACTGAAGCTTTCTTT. It yields the protein CASSFRGRGNTEAFF.